This T cell receptor beta chain was found in a study of cytomegalovirus exposure and HLA in healthy donors. In the PCR, 60 Vbeta and 13 Jbeta primers were used. The repertoire was sequenced with immunoSEQ multiplex PCR; TCRdb's copy has only in-frame clones and lacks some. The sample contains about 90,000 clones, roughly 58% of which appear only once. Germline loops: CDR1 LGHNT, CDR2 FRNRAP. The V gene lost 5 bases and the J gene lost 3 bases, with 14 bases spanning the gap. The CDR3 sequence is 15 residues long. In nominal health when sampled, donors likely had unrecorded immune exposures nonetheless.

V and J are TRBV12-5 and TRBJ2-1; D call uncertain. The receptor was isolated from a woman aged 25 to 39 in good health and CMV-seropositive. The sequenced sample was PBMCs. The CDR3 nucleotides read TGTGCTAGTGGTGCGCGGTGGCAGAGCTACAATGAGCAGTTCTTC. Protein product: CASGARWQSYNEQFF.